A selection of T cell receptor beta chains follows, all from one sample in a study of shared clonotypes between healthy human individuals. The data were produced by immunoSEQ multiplex PCR, yet TCRdb's version contains in-frame clones alone and is incomplete. Of under 2,000,000 clones listed, approximately 94% are singletons. Sample: naive CD8+ T cells sorted from blood. The receptors originated from a man between 18 and 35 years old in good health. CDR3s include the opening cysteine and the closing phenylalanine or tryptophan. Fields, in order: V gene, clone size, J gene, D gene, CDR3 DNA, CDR3 protein. D genes are given only for firm matches. Only some rows state a clone size, as once, few, many or a class for expanded clones.

TRBV6-6	NA	TRBJ1-1	NA	TGTGCCAGCAGTAAATTCGGGGTGACTGAAGCTTTCTTT	CASSKFGVTEAFF
TRBV27	NA	TRBJ1-2	TRBD1	TGTGCCAGCAGTGGGGACAGGGGCTATGGCTACACCTTC	CASSGDRGYGYTF
TRBV11-2	NA	TRBJ2-7	TRBD2	TGTGCCAGCACCAGCGGGGTCTACGAGCAGTACTTC	CASTSGVYEQYF
TRBV29-1	NA	TRBJ2-4	NA	TGCAGCGTTGAAACAGGGAAACACATTCAGTACTTC	CSVETGKHIQYF
TRBV9	NA	TRBJ2-7	NA	TGTGCCAGCAGCGTAGACCCAGCAAACTACGAGCAGTACTTC	CASSVDPANYEQYF
TRBV28	NA	TRBJ2-5	TRBD2	TGTGCCAGCAGCTCCGGGCGGGGGGCCTCCCAAGAGACCCAGTACTTC	CASSSGRGASQETQYF
TRBV4-1	once	TRBJ2-5	TRBD1	TGCGCCAGCAGCCAACCCGGGAAGGGGGCTCGGCAAGAGACCCAGTACTTC	CASSQPGKGARQETQYF
TRBV10-1	NA	TRBJ2-2	NA	TGCGCCAGCAGTGAGGCAGGGGATACCGGGGAGCTGTTTTTT	CASSEAGDTGELFF
TRBV9	few	TRBJ2-2	TRBD1	TGTGCCAGCAGCGATAACAGGGGACACACCGGGGAGCTGTTTTTT	CASSDNRGHTGELFF
TRBV28	NA	TRBJ1-1	NA	TGTGCCAGCAGTTTAACGAATTTGAACACTGAAGCTTTCTTT	CASSLTNLNTEAFF
TRBV27	once	TRBJ2-5	NA	TGTGCCAGCAGTTTATTAAGAGAGACCCAGTACTTC	CASSLLRETQYF
TRBV4-3	NA	TRBJ2-7	NA	TGCGCCAGCAGCCAAGATCAGGGGGGGTACGAGCAGTACTTC	CASSQDQGGYEQYF
TRBV7-2	NA	TRBJ2-1	NA	TGTGCCAGCATGCCTGCTTTAGGACTTCACAATGAGCAGTTCTTC	CASMPALGLHNEQFF
TRBV30	NA	TRBJ2-7	TRBD2	TGTGCCTGGAGTGTCGTAGCGGGGGGGCCCATCCTCTCCTACGAGCAGTACTTC	CAWSVVAGGPILSYEQYF
TRBV30	NA	TRBJ2-3	NA	TGTGCCTGGAGTGTAATCGTTGGCTATCTCACAGATACGCAGTATTTT	CAWSVIVGYLTDTQYF
TRBV30	once	TRBJ2-1	NA	TGTGCCTGGATGGCCAATGAGCAGTTCTTC	CAWMANEQFF
TRBV29-1	NA	TRBJ2-2	TRBD1	TGCAGCGTCATCACAGGGGCCACCGGGGAGCTGTTTTTT	CSVITGATGELFF
TRBV29-1	NA	TRBJ1-2	NA	TGCAGCGTTCTAAGGGATTACTATGGCTACACCTTC	CSVLRDYYGYTF
TRBV30	NA	TRBJ1-4	TRBD1	TGTGCCGGAAGGACAGGTGATGAAAAACTGTTTTTT	CAGRTGDEKLFF
TRBV5-1	once	TRBJ1-1	TRBD1	TGCGCCAGCAGCTTTGGCGGGACAGAGAACACTGAAGCTTTCTTT	CASSFGGTENTEAFF
TRBV2	NA	TRBJ2-7	NA	TGTGCCAGCAGTGATGTGTCCTACGAGCAGTACTTC	CASSDVSYEQYF
TRBV7-9	NA	TRBJ2-7	TRBD2	TGTGCCAGCAGCTGGACTAGCGAATCCTACGAGCAGTACTTC	CASSWTSESYEQYF
TRBV4-1	NA	TRBJ1-2	NA	TGCGCCAGCAGCCAAGATCTTCGTGAATCCTATGGCTACACCTTC	CASSQDLRESYGYTF
TRBV6-1	NA	TRBJ1-3	TRBD1	TGTGCCAGTCATCAGGGGGACTACTCTGGAAACACCATATATTTT	CASHQGDYSGNTIYF
TRBV4-1	NA	TRBJ1-1	TRBD1	TGCGCCAGCAGCCAAGATCTGGGGGACAGGGGCGCTTTCTTT	CASSQDLGDRGAFF
TRBV11-2	NA	TRBJ2-1	NA	TGTGCCAGCAGCTTAGTGAGTGAAAATGAGCAGTTCTTC	CASSLVSENEQFF
TRBV27	NA	TRBJ2-7	TRBD1	TGTGCCAGCAGTTTATCCGGGGACAGGGGCGCTGGGCAGTACTTC	CASSLSGDRGAGQYF
TRBV12-5	NA	TRBJ1-2	NA	TGTGCTAGTGGTTGGGACCTTGCCAGGGACGGCTACACCTTC	CASGWDLARDGYTF
TRBV25-1	few	TRBJ2-3	NA	TGTGCCAGCAGTGAATCCACAGATACGCAGTATTTT	CASSESTDTQYF
TRBV5-6	NA	TRBJ2-1	NA	TGTGCCAGCAGCTTACTTAGACTCCACAATGAGCAGTTCTTC	CASSLLRLHNEQFF